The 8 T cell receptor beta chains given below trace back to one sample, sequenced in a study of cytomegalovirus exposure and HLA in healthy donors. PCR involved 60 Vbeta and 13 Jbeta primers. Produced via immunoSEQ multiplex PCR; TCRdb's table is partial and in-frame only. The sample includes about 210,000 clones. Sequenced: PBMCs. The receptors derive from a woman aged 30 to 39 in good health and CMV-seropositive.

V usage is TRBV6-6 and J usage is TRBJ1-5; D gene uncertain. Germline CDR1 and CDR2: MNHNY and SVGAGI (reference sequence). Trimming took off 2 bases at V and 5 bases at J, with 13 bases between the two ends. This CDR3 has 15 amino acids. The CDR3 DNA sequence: TGTGCCAGCAGTTACGTGTTGGGAGGCGATCAGCCCCAGCATTTT. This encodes CASSYVLGGDQPQHF.

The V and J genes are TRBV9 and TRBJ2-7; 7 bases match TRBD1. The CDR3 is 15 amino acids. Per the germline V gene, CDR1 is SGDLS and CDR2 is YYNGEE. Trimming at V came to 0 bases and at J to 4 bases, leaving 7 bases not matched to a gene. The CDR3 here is CASSVGVGGRYEQYF. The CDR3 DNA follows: TGTGCCAGCAGCGTAGGGGTAGGGGGCAGGTACGAGCAGTACTTC.

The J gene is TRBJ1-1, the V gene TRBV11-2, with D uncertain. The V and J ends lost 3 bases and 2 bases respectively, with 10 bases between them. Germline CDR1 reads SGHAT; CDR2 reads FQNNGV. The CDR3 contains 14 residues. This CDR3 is CASSLVVRNTEAFF. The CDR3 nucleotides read TGTGCCAGCAGCTTGGTAGTGCGAAACACTGAAGCTTTCTTT.

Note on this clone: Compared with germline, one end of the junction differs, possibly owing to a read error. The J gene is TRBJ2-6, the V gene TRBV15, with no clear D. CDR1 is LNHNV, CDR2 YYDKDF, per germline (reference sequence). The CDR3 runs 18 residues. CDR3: CATSGDVTVTSGANVLTF. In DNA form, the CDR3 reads TGTGCCACCAGCGGAGACGTAACAGTGACCTCTGGGGCCAACGTCCTGACTTTC.

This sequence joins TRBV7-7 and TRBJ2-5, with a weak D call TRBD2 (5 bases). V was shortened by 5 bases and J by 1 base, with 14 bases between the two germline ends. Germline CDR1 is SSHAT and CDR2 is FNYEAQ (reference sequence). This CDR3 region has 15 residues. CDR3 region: CASSPVGVAQETQYF. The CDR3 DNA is TGTGCCAGCAGCCCCGTCGGGGTGGCCCAAGAGACCCAGTACTTC.

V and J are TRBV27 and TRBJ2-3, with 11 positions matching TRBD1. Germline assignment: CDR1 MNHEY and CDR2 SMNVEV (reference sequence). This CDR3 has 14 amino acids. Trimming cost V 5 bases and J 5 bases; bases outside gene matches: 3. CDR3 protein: CASSRTGGEDTQYF. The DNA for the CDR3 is TGTGCCAGCAGTCGGACAGGGGGCGAAGATACGCAGTATTTT.

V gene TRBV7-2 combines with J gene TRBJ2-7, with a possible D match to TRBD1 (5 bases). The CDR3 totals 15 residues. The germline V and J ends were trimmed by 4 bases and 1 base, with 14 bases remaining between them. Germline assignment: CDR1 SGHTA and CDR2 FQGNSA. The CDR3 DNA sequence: TGTGCCAGCAGCTCCAGGGCCCTGATTTCCTACGAGCAGTACTTC. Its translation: CASSSRALISYEQYF. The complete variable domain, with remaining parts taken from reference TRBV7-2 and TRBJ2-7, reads GAGVSQSPSNKVTEKGKDVELRCDPISGHTALYWYRQSLGQGLEFLIYFQGNSAPDKSGLPSDRFSAERTGGSVSTLTIQRTQQEDSAVYLCASSSRALISYEQYFGPGTRLTVT.

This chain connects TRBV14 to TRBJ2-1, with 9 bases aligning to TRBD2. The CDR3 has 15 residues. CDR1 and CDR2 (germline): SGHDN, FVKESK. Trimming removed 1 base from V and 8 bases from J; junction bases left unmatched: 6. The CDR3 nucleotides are TGTGCCAGCAGCCAAGGGGCTAGCGGGGTCTATGAGCAGTTCTTC. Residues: CASSQGASGVYEQFF. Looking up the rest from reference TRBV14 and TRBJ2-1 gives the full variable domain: EAGVTQFPSHSVIEKGQTVTLRCDPISGHDNLYWYRRVMGKEIKFLLHFVKESKQDESGMPNNRFLAERTGGTYSTLKVQPAELEDSGVYFCASSQGASGVYEQFFGPGTRLTVL.